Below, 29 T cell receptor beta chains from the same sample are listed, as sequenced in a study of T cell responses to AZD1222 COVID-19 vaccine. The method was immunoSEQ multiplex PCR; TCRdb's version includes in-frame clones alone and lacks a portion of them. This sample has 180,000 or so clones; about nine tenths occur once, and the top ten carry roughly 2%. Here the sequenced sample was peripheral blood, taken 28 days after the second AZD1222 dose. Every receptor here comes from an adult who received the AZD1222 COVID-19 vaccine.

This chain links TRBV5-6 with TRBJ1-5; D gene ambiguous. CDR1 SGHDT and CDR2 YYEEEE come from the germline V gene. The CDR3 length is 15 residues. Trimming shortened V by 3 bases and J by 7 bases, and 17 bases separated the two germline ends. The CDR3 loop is CASSSLGMAGQPQHF. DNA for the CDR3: TGTGCCAGCAGCTCTCTCGGAATGGCTGGGCAGCCCCAGCATTTT. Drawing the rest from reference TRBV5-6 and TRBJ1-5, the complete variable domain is DAGVTQSPTHLIKTRGQQVTLRCSPKSGHDTVSWYQQALGQGPQFIFQYYEEEERQRGNFPDRFSGHQFPNYSSELNVNALLLGDSALYLCASSSLGMAGQPQHFGDGTRLSIL.

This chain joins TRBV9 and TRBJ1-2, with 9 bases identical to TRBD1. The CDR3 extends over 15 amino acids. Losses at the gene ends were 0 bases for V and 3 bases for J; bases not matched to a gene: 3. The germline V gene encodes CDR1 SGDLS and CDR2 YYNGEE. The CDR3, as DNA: TGTGCCAGCAGCGTAGATGGGACAGGGTACTATGGCTACACCTTC. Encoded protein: CASSVDGTGYYGYTF.

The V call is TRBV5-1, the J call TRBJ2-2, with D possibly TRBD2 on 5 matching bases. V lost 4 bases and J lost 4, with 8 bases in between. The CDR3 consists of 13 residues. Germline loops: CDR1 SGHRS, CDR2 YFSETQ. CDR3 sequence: CASSPGGTGELFF. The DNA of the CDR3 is TGCGCCAGCAGCCCCGGAGGCACCGGGGAGCTGTTTTTT.

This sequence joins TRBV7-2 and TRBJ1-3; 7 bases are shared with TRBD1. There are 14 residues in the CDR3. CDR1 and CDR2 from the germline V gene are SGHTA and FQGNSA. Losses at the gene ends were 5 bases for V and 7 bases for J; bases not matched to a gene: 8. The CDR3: CASSPMTGSNTIYF. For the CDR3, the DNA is TGTGCCAGCAGCCCCATGACAGGGAGCAACACCATATATTTT.

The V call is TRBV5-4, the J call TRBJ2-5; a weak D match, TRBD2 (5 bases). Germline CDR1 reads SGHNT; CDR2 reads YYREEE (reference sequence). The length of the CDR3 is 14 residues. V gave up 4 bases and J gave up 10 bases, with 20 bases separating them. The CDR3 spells CASSPTGRSGIQYF. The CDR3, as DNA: TGTGCCAGCAGCCCGACGGGGAGATCCGGTATCCAGTACTTC.

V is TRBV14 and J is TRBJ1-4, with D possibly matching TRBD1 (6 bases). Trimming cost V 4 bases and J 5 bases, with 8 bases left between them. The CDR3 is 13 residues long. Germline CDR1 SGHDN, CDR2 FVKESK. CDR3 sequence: CASSRQVNEKLFF. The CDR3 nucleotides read TGTGCCAGCAGCCGACAGGTCAATGAAAAACTGTTTTTT.

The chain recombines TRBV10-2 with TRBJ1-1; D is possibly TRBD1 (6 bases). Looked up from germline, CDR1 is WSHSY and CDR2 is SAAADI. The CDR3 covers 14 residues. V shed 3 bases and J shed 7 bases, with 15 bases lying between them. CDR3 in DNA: TGCGCCAGCAGTGAAGCCCGGGACACATATGAAGCTTTCTTT. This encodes CASSEARDTYEAFF.

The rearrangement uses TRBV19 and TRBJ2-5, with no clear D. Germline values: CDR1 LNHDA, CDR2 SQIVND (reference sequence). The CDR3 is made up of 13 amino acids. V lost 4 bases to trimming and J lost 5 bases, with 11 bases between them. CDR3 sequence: CASSSDGPETQYF. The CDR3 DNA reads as TGTGCCAGTAGTAGTGATGGGCCCGAGACCCAGTACTTC.

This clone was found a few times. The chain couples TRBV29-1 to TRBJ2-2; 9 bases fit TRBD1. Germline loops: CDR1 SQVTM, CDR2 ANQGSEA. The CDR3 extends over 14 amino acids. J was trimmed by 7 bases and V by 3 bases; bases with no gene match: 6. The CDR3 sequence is CSVDGTGSSGELFF. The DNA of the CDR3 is TGCAGCGTTGACGGGACAGGGTCTAGCGGGGAGCTGTTTTTT.

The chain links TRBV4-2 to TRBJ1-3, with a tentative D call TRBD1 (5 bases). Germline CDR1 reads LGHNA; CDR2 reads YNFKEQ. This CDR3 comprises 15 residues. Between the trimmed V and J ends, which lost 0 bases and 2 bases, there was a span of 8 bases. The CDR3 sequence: CASSQDQGPGNTIYF. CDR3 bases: TGTGCCAGCAGCCAAGACCAGGGCCCTGGAAACACCATATATTTT.

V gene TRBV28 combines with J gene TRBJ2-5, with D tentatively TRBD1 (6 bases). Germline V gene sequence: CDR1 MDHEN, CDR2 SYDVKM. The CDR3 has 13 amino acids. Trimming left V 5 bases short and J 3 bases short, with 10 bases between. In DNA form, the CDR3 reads TGTGCCAGCAGTACAGGGCAAAAAGAGACCCAGTACTTC. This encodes CASSTGQKETQYF. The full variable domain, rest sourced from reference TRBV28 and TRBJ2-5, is DVKVTQSSRYLVKRTGEKVFLECVQDMDHENMFWYRQDPGLGLRLIYFSYDVKMKEKGDIPEGYSVSREKKERFSLILESASTNQTSMYLCASSTGQKETQYFGPGTRLLVL.

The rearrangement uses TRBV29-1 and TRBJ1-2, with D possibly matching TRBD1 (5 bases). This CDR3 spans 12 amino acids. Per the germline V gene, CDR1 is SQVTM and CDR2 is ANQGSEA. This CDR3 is CSAGLANYGYTF. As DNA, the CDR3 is TGCAGTGCAGGGTTAGCTAACTATGGCTACACCTTC.

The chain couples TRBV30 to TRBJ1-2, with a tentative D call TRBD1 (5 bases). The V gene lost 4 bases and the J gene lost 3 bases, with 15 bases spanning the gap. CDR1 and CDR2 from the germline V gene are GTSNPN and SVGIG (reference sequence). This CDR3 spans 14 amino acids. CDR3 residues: CAWNRGAGDYGYTF. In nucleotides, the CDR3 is TGTGCCTGGAACCGCGGGGCCGGGGACTATGGCTACACCTTC.

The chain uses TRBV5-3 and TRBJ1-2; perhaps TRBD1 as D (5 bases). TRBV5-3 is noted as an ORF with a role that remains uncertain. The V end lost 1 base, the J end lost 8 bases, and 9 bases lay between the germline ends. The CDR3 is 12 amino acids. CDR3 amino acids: CARSLRQPGYTF. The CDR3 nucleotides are TGTGCCAGAAGCTTGAGACAGCCGGGCTACACCTTC.

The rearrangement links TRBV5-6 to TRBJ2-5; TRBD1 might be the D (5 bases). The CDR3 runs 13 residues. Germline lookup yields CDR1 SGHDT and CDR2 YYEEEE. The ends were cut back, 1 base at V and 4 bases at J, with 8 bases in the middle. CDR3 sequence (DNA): TGTGCCAGCAGCTTGACAGGCCCAGAGACCCAGTACTTC. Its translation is CASSLTGPETQYF.

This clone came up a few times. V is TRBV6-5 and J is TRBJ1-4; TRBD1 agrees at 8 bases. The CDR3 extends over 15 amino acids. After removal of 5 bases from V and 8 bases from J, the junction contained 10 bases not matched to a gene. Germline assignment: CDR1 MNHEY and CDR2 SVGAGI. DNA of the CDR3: TGTGCCAGCAGTACTACAGGGGGGGAGGGGGAAAAACTGTTTTTT. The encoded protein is CASSTTGGEGEKLFF.

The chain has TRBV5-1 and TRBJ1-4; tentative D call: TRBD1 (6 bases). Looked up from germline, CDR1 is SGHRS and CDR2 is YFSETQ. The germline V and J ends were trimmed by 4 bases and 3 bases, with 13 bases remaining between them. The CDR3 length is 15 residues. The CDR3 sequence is CASSPLKGANEKLFF. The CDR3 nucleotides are TGCGCCAGCAGCCCGCTAAAGGGGGCTAATGAAAAACTGTTTTTT. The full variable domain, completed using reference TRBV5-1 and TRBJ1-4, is KAGVTQTPRYLIKTRGQQVTLSCSPISGHRSVSWYQQTPGQGLQFLFEYFSETQRNKGNFPGRFSGRQFSNSRSEMNVSTLELGDSALYLCASSPLKGANEKLFFGSGTQLSVL.

The CDR3 loop is CASMGLYGYTF. CDR3 coding DNA: TGTGCCAGCATGGGCCTCTATGGCTACACCTTC. The rearrangement joins TRBV27 to TRBJ1-2, with no clear D. Germline CDR1 MNHEY, CDR2 SMNVEV (reference sequence). The ends were cut back, 7 bases at V and 4 bases at J, with 7 bases in the middle. The CDR3 runs 11 residues.

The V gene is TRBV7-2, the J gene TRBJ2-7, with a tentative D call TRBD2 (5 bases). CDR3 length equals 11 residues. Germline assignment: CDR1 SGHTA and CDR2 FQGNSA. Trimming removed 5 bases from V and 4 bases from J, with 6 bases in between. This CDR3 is CASSRGYEQYF. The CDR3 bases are TGTGCCAGCAGCCGCGGGTACGAGCAGTACTTC.

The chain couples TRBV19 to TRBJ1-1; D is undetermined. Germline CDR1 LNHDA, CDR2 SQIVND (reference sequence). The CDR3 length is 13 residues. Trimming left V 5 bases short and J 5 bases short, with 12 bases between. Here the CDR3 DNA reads TGTGCCAGTAGTGGGCAGATGGGGACTGAAGCTTTCTTT. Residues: CASSGQMGTEAFF. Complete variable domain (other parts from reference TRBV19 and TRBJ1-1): DGGITQSPKYLFRKEGQNVTLSCEQNLNHDAMYWYRQDPGQGLRLIYYSQIVNDFQKGDIAEGYSVSREKKESFPLTVTSAQKNPTAFYLCASSGQMGTEAFFGQGTRLTVV.

CDR3 sequence reads: CASSLSRPGNTIYF. In DNA form, the CDR3 reads TGTGCCAGCAGCTTATCACGCCCTGGAAACACCATATATTTT. This chain links TRBV11-2 with TRBJ1-3, with D unresolved. V lost 2 bases, J lost 2 bases, and 7 bases lay in between. This CDR3 comprises 14 residues. Germline lookup yields CDR1 SGHAT and CDR2 FQNNGV.

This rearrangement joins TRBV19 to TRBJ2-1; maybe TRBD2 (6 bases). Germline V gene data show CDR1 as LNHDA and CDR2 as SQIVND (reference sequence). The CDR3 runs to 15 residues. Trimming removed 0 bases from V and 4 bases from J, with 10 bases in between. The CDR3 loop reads CASSIEGGRYNEQFF. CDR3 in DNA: TGTGCCAGTAGTATAGAGGGGGGAAGGTACAATGAGCAGTTCTTC.

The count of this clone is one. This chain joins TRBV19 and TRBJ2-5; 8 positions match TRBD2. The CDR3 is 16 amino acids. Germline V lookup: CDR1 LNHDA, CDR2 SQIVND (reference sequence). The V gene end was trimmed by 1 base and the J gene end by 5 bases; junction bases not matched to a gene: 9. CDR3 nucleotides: TGTGCCAGTAGTATAGTAGGTCTTTCGGGAGGGGAGACCCAGTACTTC. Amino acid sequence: CASSIVGLSGGETQYF.

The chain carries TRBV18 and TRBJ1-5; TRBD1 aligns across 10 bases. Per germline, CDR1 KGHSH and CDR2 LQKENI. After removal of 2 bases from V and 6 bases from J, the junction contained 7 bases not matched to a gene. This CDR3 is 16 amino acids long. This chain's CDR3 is CASSPGGQGLGQPQHF. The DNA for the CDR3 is TGTGCCAGCTCACCAGGGGGACAGGGGCTGGGTCAGCCCCAGCATTTT.

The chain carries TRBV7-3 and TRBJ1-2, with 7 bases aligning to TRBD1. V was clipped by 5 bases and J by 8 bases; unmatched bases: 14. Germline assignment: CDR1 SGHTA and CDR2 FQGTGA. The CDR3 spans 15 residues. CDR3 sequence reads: CASSPGQVGFMGYTF. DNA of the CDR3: TGTGCCAGCAGCCCCGGACAGGTTGGCTTTATGGGCTACACCTTC. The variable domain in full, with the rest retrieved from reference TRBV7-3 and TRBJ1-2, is GAGVSQTPSNKVTEKGKYVELRCDPISGHTALYWYRQSLGQGPEFLIYFQGTGAADDSGLPNDRFFAVRPEGSVSTLKIQRTERGDSAVYLCASSPGQVGFMGYTFGSGTRLTVV.

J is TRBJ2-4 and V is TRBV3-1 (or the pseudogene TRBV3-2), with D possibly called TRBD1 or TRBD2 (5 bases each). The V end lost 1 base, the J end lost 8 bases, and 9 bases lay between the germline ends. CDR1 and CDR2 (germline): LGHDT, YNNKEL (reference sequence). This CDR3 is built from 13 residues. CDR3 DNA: TGTGCCAGCAGCCAAGTAGTGGGGGACATTCAGTACTTC. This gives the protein CASSQVVGDIQYF.

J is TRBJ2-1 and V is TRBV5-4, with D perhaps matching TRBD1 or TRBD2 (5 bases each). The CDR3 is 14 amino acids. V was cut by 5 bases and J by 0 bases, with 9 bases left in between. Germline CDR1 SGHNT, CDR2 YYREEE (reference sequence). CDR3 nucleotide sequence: TGTGCCAGCAGGCTGGGGGACTCCTACAATGAGCAGTTCTTC. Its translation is CASRLGDSYNEQFF.

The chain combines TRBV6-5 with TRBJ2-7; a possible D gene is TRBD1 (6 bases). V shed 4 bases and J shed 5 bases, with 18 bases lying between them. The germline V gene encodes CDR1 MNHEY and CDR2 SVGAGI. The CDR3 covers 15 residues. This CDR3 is CASSSVWGLKNEQYF. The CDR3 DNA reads TGTGCCAGCAGTTCGGTTTGGGGGCTAAAGAACGAGCAGTACTTC.

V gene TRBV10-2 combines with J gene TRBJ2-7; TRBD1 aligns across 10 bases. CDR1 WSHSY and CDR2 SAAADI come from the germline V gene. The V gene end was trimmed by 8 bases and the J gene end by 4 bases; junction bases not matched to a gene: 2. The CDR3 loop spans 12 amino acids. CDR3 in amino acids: CASADRGYEQYF. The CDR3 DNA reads TGCGCCAGCGCGGACAGGGGGTACGAGCAGTACTTC.